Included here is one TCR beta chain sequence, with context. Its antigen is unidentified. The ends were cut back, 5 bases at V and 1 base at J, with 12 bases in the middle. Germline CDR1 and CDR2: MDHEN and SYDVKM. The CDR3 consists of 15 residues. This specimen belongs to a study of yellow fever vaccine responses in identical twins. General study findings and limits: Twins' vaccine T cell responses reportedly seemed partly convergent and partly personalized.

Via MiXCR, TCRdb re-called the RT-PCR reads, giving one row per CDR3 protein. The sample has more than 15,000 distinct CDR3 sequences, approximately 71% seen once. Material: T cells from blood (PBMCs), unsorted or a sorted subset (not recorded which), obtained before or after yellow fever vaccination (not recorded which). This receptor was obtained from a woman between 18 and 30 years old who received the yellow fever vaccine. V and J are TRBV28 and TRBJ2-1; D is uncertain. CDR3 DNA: TGTGCCAGCAGTCTGCCGGTGGGTTCCTACAATGAGCAGTTCTTC. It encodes CASSLPVGSYNEQFF.